Listed here are 24 T cell receptor beta chains from one sample, sequenced in a study of OX40 agonist ivuxolimab in advanced cancers. Receptors were amplified or captured by the immunoSEQ multiplex PCR assay. Held by TCRdb, this immuneACCESS table contains in-frame sequences only and omits some clones. Under half of the omission traces to an unresolved V gene where checked; the cause of the rest is unknown. The sample records 45,000 or so clones, 89% of which are singletons. About 16% of the sample is taken by the ten largest. The material was CD4+ or CD8+ T cells sorted from blood, obtained in a trial of the OX40 agonist ivuxolimab. The receptors stem from an adult with an advanced solid tumor such as melanoma, head and neck, liver or kidney cancer.

CDR3 region: CASSPSGGDLLDTQYF. CDR3 bases: TGTGCCAGCAGTCCTAGCGGGGGGGACTTACTTGATACGCAGTATTTT. The chain employs TRBV9 and TRBJ2-3; 12 bases agree with TRBD2. The CDR3 loop spans 16 amino acids. Germline V CDR1 and CDR2: SGDLS, YYNGEE. J was trimmed by 6 bases and V by 5 bases; bases with no gene match: 10.

This clone was picked up one time. The chain is built from TRBV6-5 and TRBJ1-5; D uncertain. V was cut by 2 bases and J by 3 bases, with 11 bases left in between. Germline V lookup: CDR1 MNHEY, CDR2 SVGAGI. The CDR3 contains 15 residues. In DNA, the CDR3 is TGTGCCAGCAGTTACCGCCGGGATGACAATCAGCCCCAGCATTTT. Its protein product is CASSYRRDDNQPQHF.

This clone was detected only a few times. The rearrangement joins TRBV19 to TRBJ1-5, with a tentative D call TRBD1 (6 bases). The CDR3 extends over 14 amino acids. With 10 bases removed from V and 7 bases from J, the gap between germline ends came to 20 bases. Germline values: CDR1 LNHDA, CDR2 SQIVND (reference sequence). CDR3: CATTRRGSGQPQHF. The CDR3, as DNA: TGTGCCACCACAAGGAGGGGGTCGGGCCAGCCCCAGCATTTT.

The rearrangement joins TRBV11-2 to TRBJ2-7; D remains unclear. The ends were cut back, 5 bases at V and 7 bases at J, with 24 bases in the middle. Germline V gene data show CDR1 as SGHAT and CDR2 as FQNNGV. This CDR3 spans 16 amino acids. The chain's CDR3 is CASSPDQDSRRWEQYF. CDR3 nucleotide sequence: TGTGCCAGCAGCCCGGACCAGGATTCGAGACGGTGGGAGCAGTACTTC.

The chain uses TRBV7-9 and TRBJ1-1; D is unclear. The CDR3 is 12 amino acids. V lost 2 bases to trimming and J lost 4 bases, with 5 bases between them. CDR1 SEHNR and CDR2 FQNEAQ come from the germline V gene (reference sequence). The CDR3 region is CASSLFGTEAFF. The CDR3 DNA reads TGTGCCAGCAGCTTATTCGGCACTGAAGCTTTCTTT. The full variable domain, in which reference TRBV7-9 and TRBJ1-1 provide the parts outside the CDR3, is DTGVSQNPRHKITKRGQNVTFRCDPISEHNRLYWYRQTLGQGPEFLTYFQNEAQLEKSRLLSDRFSAERPKGSFSTLEIQRTEQGDSAMYLCASSLFGTEAFFGQGTRLTVV.

This clone was detected only once. The chain has TRBV4-1 and TRBJ1-2; possible D gene TRBD1, 6 bases. This CDR3 is built from 17 residues. CDR1 and CDR2 from the germline V gene are MGHRA and YSYEKL. V gave up 3 bases and J gave up 2 bases, with 19 bases separating them. The CDR3 sequence is CASSHPKGTQGNYGYTF. In DNA, the CDR3 is TGCGCCAGCAGCCACCCGAAGGGCACACAGGGAAACTATGGCTACACCTTC.

The rearrangement uses TRBV7-6 and TRBJ2-2; TRBD1 matches at 7 bases. The CDR3 totals 15 residues. V was pared by 7 bases and J by 8 bases, with 13 bases of the junction left unmatched. The V gene's germline CDR1 is SGHVS and CDR2 FNYEAQ. CDR3 DNA sequence: TGTGCCAGCACCATTACCACAGGGGCCTATGGGGAGCTGTTTTTT. Amino acids: CASTITTGAYGELFF.

The chain recombines TRBV7-9 with TRBJ2-7; D remains unclear. Deletions cut 5 bases from V and 0 bases from J, with 8 bases between. This CDR3 is built from 13 residues. Germline CDR1 is SEHNR and CDR2 is FQNEAQ (reference sequence). CDR3 amino acids: CASSPLSSYEQYF. In DNA form, the CDR3 reads TGTGCCAGCAGCCCCCTGAGCTCCTACGAGCAGTACTTC. The whole variable domain, remainder taken from reference TRBV7-9 and TRBJ2-7, is DTGVSQNPRHKITKRGQNVTFRCDPISEHNRLYWYRQTLGQGPEFLTYFQNEAQLEKSRLLSDRFSAERPKGSFSTLEIQRTEQGDSAMYLCASSPLSSYEQYFGPGTRLTVT.

J is TRBJ2-5 and V is TRBV13; D unresolved. V shed 3 bases and J shed 2 bases, with 10 bases lying between them. Per the germline V gene, CDR1 is PRHDT and CDR2 is FYEKMQ (reference sequence). CDR3 size: 14 residues. The CDR3 region has the DNA TGTGCCAGCAGCTTTGTTGCAGCGCAAGAGACCCAGTACTTC. This encodes CASSFVAAQETQYF.

The genes are TRBV7-9 and TRBJ1-6, with a weak D call TRBD1 (6 bases). The germline CDR1 and CDR2 sequences are SEHNR and FQNEAQ (reference sequence). V was clipped by 3 bases and J by 9 bases, with 12 bases between them. CDR3 size: 14 residues. DNA of the CDR3: TGTGCCAGCAGCTTCGACAGGATGATTTCACCCCTCCACTTT. Translation: CASSFDRMISPLHF.

The genes are TRBV9 and TRBJ1-1; 9 positions match TRBD1. Germline assignment: CDR1 SGDLS and CDR2 YYNGEE. J gave up 3 bases and V 3 bases, and 6 bases lay outside the gene matches. This CDR3 spans 15 amino acids. The CDR3 protein is CASSDKQGADTEAFF. In DNA, the CDR3 is TGTGCCAGCAGCGACAAACAGGGGGCGGACACTGAAGCTTTCTTT.

The chain is built from TRBV4-1 and TRBJ1-1, with 10 bases identical to TRBD1. Germline V gene sequence: CDR1 MGHRA, CDR2 YSYEKL. The J segment lost 0 bases and the V segment lost 5 bases, leaving 6 bases of the junction unmatched. The CDR3 sequence is 16 residues long. The CDR3 coding sequence is TGCGCCAGCAGCACCCGACAGGGGGCCTTGAACACTGAAGCTTTCTTT. It translates to CASSTRQGALNTEAFF.

This clone was recorded once. The CDR3: CASRVMNTEAFF. In nucleotides, the CDR3 is TGTGCCAGCCGGGTTATGAACACTGAAGCTTTCTTT. The genes are TRBV6-6 and TRBJ1-1; unclear D gene. The ends were cut back, 8 bases at V and 0 bases at J, with 7 bases in the middle. Germline V lookup: CDR1 MNHNY, CDR2 SVGAGI (reference sequence). The length of the CDR3 is 12 residues.

There are a few counts of this clone. The chain couples TRBV5-1 to TRBJ2-7; 9 bases map to TRBD1. The V and J ends lost 4 bases and 4 bases, in that order; junction bases with no gene match: 9. The CDR3 is 15 amino acids. Germline-derived CDR1 and CDR2 are SGHRS and YFSETQ. The chain's CDR3 is CASSLGGGTGYEQYF. The CDR3 coding sequence is TGCGCCAGCAGCCTGGGGGGAGGGACAGGGTACGAGCAGTACTTC.

This sequence joins TRBV9 and TRBJ1-1; tentatively, D is TRBD1 (6 bases). Trimming cost V 4 bases and J 5 bases, with 9 bases left between them. CDR1 is SGDLS, CDR2 YYNGEE, per germline. This CDR3 has 12 amino acids. The CDR3 DNA reads as TGTGCCAGCAGCACAGGGAGTACTGAAGCTTTCTTT. Amino acid sequence: CASSTGSTEAFF.

CDR3 protein: CASSRGLDYEQYF. CDR3 nucleotide sequence: TGCGCCAGCAGCCGCGGACTAGACTACGAGCAGTACTTC. The J gene is TRBJ2-7, the V gene TRBV4-1, with 7 nucleotides matching TRBD2. The CDR3 totals 13 residues. Looked up from germline, CDR1 is MGHRA and CDR2 is YSYEKL. The V and J ends lost 4 bases and 3 bases, in that order; junction bases with no gene match: 3.

This chain links TRBV12-2 with TRBJ2-3; the DNA was not used to check the table's D call, TRBD1. TRBV12-2 is labeled a pseudogene. This CDR3 has 16 amino acids. CDR3 coding DNA: TGTGCAAGTCGCTTACCTTGGGACAGGAGTACAGATACGCAGTATTTT. Protein product: CASRLPWDRSTDTQYF.

The V call is TRBV4-1, the J call TRBJ1-1, with D perhaps TRBD1 (5 bases). V dropped 3 bases and J dropped 11 bases, with 13 bases sitting between them. CDR3 size: 12 residues. Germline CDR1 and CDR2: MGHRA and YSYEKL. The CDR3 region is CASSQGGGDAFF. CDR3 nucleotide sequence: TGCGCCAGCAGCCAGGGGGGAGGGGACGCTTTCTTT.

The chain carries TRBV7-9 and TRBJ1-2; D remains unclear. The CDR3 sequence is 14 residues long. Germline values: CDR1 SEHNR, CDR2 FQNEAQ (reference sequence). V lost 5 bases and J lost 1, with 11 bases in between. CDR3 DNA sequence: TGTGCCAGCAGCCCGGGGTTAGATAACTATGGCTACACCTTC. Its translation is CASSPGLDNYGYTF.

J is TRBJ2-7 and V is TRBV5-6; 12 nucleotides align to TRBD2. From germline, CDR1 is SGHDT and CDR2 YYEEEE. This CDR3 has 19 residues. V lost 0 bases to trimming and J lost 4 bases; unmatched junction nucleotides: 14. This CDR3 reads CASSLEANWRLAGDYEQYF. CDR3 bases: TGTGCCAGCAGCTTGGAGGCTAACTGGAGACTAGCGGGGGATTACGAGCAGTACTTC.

V usage is TRBV2 and J usage is TRBJ2-7, with D possibly being TRBD1 or TRBD2 (5 bases each). The germline V gene encodes CDR1 SNHLY and CDR2 FYNNEI. CDR3 length: 13 residues. The germline V and J ends were trimmed by 5 bases and 5 bases, with 13 bases remaining between them. The CDR3 protein is CASSFKGRDEQYF. The CDR3, as DNA: TGTGCCAGCAGTTTCAAGGGGCGGGACGAGCAGTACTTC.

The J gene is TRBJ2-3, the V gene TRBV27; D unclear. The CDR3 loop spans 13 amino acids. CDR1 is MNHEY, CDR2 SMNVEV, per germline (reference sequence). V was pared by 1 base and J by 1 base, with 3 bases between. CDR3 coding DNA: TGTGCCAGCAGTTTATGGGGCACAGATACGCAGTATTTT. Protein product: CASSLWGTDTQYF.

The chain employs TRBV7-9 and TRBJ2-3; a weak D match, TRBD2 (5 bases). Trimming left V 11 bases short and J 2 bases short, with 17 bases between. The CDR3 runs to 14 residues. Per the germline V gene, CDR1 is SEHNR and CDR2 is FQNEAQ (reference sequence). CDR3 sequence: CAVWGASPTDTQYF. The CDR3 nucleotides are TGTGCCGTATGGGGAGCATCTCCCACAGATACGCAGTATTTT.

The V gene is TRBV27, the J gene TRBJ2-5, with D possibly being TRBD1 or TRBD2 (5 bases each). This CDR3 has 13 amino acids. From germline, CDR1 is MNHEY and CDR2 SMNVEV (reference sequence). Trimming took 8 bases from V and 2 from J, leaving 12 bases between them. The CDR3, as DNA: TGTGCCAGCCGCCTGGGGACGCAAGAGACCCAGTACTTC. It specifies CASRLGTQETQYF.